One sample yielded the 22 T cell receptor beta chains listed below, sequenced in a study of T cell repertoires in cytomegalovirus infection. Which antigens these TCRs recognize remains unknown. TCRdb passed the reads through MiXCR, listing each CDR3 protein once. The profile shows hundreds of thousands of distinct CDR3 sequences, 25% to 40% of them singletons. This material consisted of cultured CD8+ T cells from PBMCs, taken from culture after CMV antigen stimulation. The receptors originated from a human donor in good health (CMV status not recorded). Some clones in this sample may be carry-over from other donors' samples.

The gene calls are TRBV5-1 and TRBJ2-7; D might be TRBD1 (5 bases). CDR1 and CDR2 (germline): SGHRS, YFSETQ. The V and J ends lost 3 bases and 3 bases respectively, with 7 bases between them. This CDR3 comprises 12 residues. This chain's CDR3 is CASSYQGYEQYF. In DNA form, the CDR3 reads TGCGCCAGCAGCTACCAGGGCTACGAGCAGTACTTC.

The chain employs TRBV18 and TRBJ1-2, with D maybe TRBD1 (6 bases). CDR3 length: 14 amino acids. Germline V gives CDR1 KGHSH, CDR2 LQKENI. V dropped 5 bases and J dropped 1 base, with 11 bases sitting between them. For the CDR3, the DNA is TGTGCCAGCTCAGAAAACAGGGATAACTATGGCTACACCTTC. Amino acids: CASSENRDNYGYTF.

The V gene is TRBV7-2, the J gene TRBJ2-7; 7 nucleotides agree with TRBD2. The J segment lost 7 bases and the V segment lost 7 bases, leaving 19 bases of the junction unmatched. The germline gives CDR1 SGHTA, CDR2 FQGNSA. CDR3 length: 16 amino acids. The CDR3 coding sequence is TGTGCCAGCACCCCACCCCCAGCGGGATACTACAATGAGCAGTACGTC. Translated, it gives CASTPPPAGYYNEQYV.

The chain is built from TRBV6-2 or TRBV6-3 and TRBJ1-5, with TRBD1 matching 10 bases. Trimming removed 6 bases from V and 5 bases from J; junction bases left unmatched: 4. This CDR3 region has 14 residues. The V gene's germline CDR1 is MNHEY and CDR2 SVGEGT. This CDR3 is CASRTGTGDQPQHF. The CDR3 nucleotides read TGTGCCAGCAGGACCGGGACAGGGGATCAGCCCCAGCATTTT.

This clonotype has only a few counts. The chain is built from TRBV4-3 and TRBJ1-2; 7 positions match TRBD1. This CDR3 has 16 residues. With 1 base clipped from V and 5 bases from J, the junction kept 10 bases outside the gene matches. Germline V gene sequence: CDR1 LGHNA, CDR2 YSLEER. The CDR3 DNA follows: TGCGCCAGCAGCCAAGTGGCTGACAGGGCCACATATGGCTACACCTTC. Its protein product is CASSQVADRATYGYTF.

This clonotype was detected ten times or more. The rearrangement uses TRBV6-1 and TRBJ2-3; TRBD2 matches at 9 bases. The CDR3 spans 17 residues. Germline V gives CDR1 MNHNS, CDR2 SASEGT. V lost 4 bases and J lost 2; bases outside the gene matches: 10. In DNA form, the CDR3 reads TGTGCCAGCAGTGCCCCGCATCTAGCGGGGCTCACAGATACGCAGTATTTT. Translated: CASSAPHLAGLTDTQYF.

The genes are TRBV4-1 and TRBJ1-4, with 10 bases that match TRBD1. The CDR3 contains 19 residues. Germline trimming cut 2 bases from V and 0 bases from J; bases unmatched to any gene: 9. Per germline, CDR1 MGHRA and CDR2 YSYEKL. The CDR3 region is CASSQIPGTGVPTNEKLFF. The CDR3 DNA is TGCGCCAGCAGCCAAATCCCCGGGACAGGGGTACCAACTAATGAAAAACTGTTTTTT.

The V call is TRBV19, the J call TRBJ1-5; D not certain. Per germline, CDR1 LNHDA and CDR2 SQIVND (reference sequence). The V end was cut by 5 bases, the J end by 2 bases, with 10 bases between. This CDR3 has 14 residues. For the CDR3, the DNA is TGTGCCAGTAGTGACATTAAAGGCAATCAGCCCCAGCATTTT. It yields the protein CASSDIKGNQPQHF.

This clonotype was detected ten times or more. This chain uses TRBV19 with TRBJ1-4; D not certain. Germline CDR1 LNHDA, CDR2 SQIVND (reference sequence). The CDR3 runs 11 residues. V was clipped by 7 bases and J by 10 bases, with 10 bases between them. CDR3 region: CASKAAGKLFF. CDR3 sequence (DNA): TGTGCCAGTAAGGCGGCCGGAAAACTGTTTTTT.

This clonotype showed up many times. The chain couples TRBV12-3 or TRBV12-4 to TRBJ1-1; D gene ambiguous. CDR3 length: 14 amino acids. Trimming shortened V by 2 bases and J by 6 bases, and 13 bases separated the two germline ends. The CDR3 DNA reads as TGTGCCAGCAGTTTAAACGCAGCCTTCTCTGAAGCTTTCTTT. It encodes CASSLNAAFSEAFF.

The rearrangement joins TRBV12-3 or TRBV12-4 to TRBJ2-7; D perhaps matches TRBD1 (6 bases). V lost 5 bases and J 5 bases, leaving 16 bases between the germline ends. This CDR3 is 14 amino acids long. The CDR3 loop is CASSPRQDANEQYF. CDR3 DNA sequence: TGTGCCAGCAGTCCCAGACAGGATGCCAACGAGCAGTACTTC.

V gene TRBV7-6 combines with J gene TRBJ1-1, with a possible D match to TRBD1 (5 bases). This CDR3 region has 13 residues. V lost 1 base, J lost 8 bases, and 11 bases lay in between. Germline assignment: CDR1 SGHVS and CDR2 FNYEAQ. DNA for the CDR3: TGTGCCAGCAGCTTAGTGGGACCCCGGGAAGCTTTCTTT. As protein: CASSLVGPREAFF.

CDR3 bases: TGTGCCAGCAGCGCGGGACAGGGGTTGGGCTACACCTTC. Translating it yields CASSAGQGLGYTF. The chain couples TRBV4-2 to TRBJ1-2, with 10 bases fitting TRBD1. Germline CDR1 is LGHNA and CDR2 is YNFKEQ. The CDR3 is made up of 13 amino acids. J lost 8 bases, V lost 5 bases, and 5 bases had no gene match.

The chain links TRBV19 to TRBJ1-2, with TRBD1 matching 7 bases. The germline V gene has CDR1 LNHDA and CDR2 SQIVND (reference sequence). The junction had 15 bases not matched to a gene; V was cut back by 6 bases and J by 8 bases. This CDR3 region has 15 residues. CDR3 sequence reads: CASSYIDPTGWGYTF. In DNA form, the CDR3 reads TGTGCCAGTAGCTACATCGACCCGACAGGGTGGGGCTACACCTTC. Drawing the rest from reference TRBV19 and TRBJ1-2, the complete variable domain is DGGITQSPKYLFRKEGQNVTLSCEQNLNHDAMYWYRQDPGQGLRLIYYSQIVNDFQKGDIAEGYSVSREKKESFPLTVTSAQKNPTAFYLCASSYIDPTGWGYTFGSGTRLTVV.

V and J are TRBV2 and TRBJ1-5; D unresolved. The germline V gene has CDR1 SNHLY and CDR2 FYNNEI. With 1 base removed from V and 0 bases from J, the gap between germline ends came to 7 bases. CDR3 length: 15 amino acids. The CDR3, as DNA: TGTGCCAGCAGTGAAGATAATTATAGCAATCAGCCCCAGCATTTT. Translation: CASSEDNYSNQPQHF.

The sample holds a few counts of this clonotype. The chain couples TRBV7-8 to TRBJ2-1; 10 nucleotides match TRBD2. After removal of 5 bases from V and 8 bases from J, the junction contained 9 bases not matched to a gene. In germline, CDR1 is SGHVS, CDR2 FQNEAQ. This CDR3 is built from 15 residues. The DNA for the CDR3 is TGTGCCAGCAGCCTACGAGCGGGGGGGCTCTATGAGCAGTTCTTC. It translates to CASSLRAGGLYEQFF.

On this clonotype: One end of the junction varies from germline; a read error may be responsible. The V call is TRBV7-2, the J call TRBJ2-5; a weak D match, TRBD1 (6 bases). The germline gives CDR1 SGHTA, CDR2 FQGNSA. This CDR3 is 15 amino acids long. The CDR3 sequence: CASSVSRGRSETLYF. The CDR3 DNA reads as TGTGCCAGCAGCGTCTCCAGGGGCCGGTCAGAGACCCTGTACTTC.

The rearrangement joins TRBV11-2 to TRBJ2-2; D unclear. The germline gives CDR1 SGHAT, CDR2 FQNNGV. V was shortened by 3 bases and J by 6 bases, with 11 bases between the two germline ends. The CDR3 has 14 residues. As DNA, the CDR3 is TGTGCCAGCAGCTTCGGTTCGAAGGCCGGGGAGCTGTTTTTT. This codes for CASSFGSKAGELFF.

The CDR3 sequence is CASSKQGSEQFF. The CDR3 DNA sequence: TGTGCCAGCAGCAAACAGGGAAGTGAGCAGTTCTTC. This chain links TRBV7-6 with TRBJ2-1; possible D gene TRBD1, 6 bases. Germline CDR1 SGHVS, CDR2 FNYEAQ. V lost 5 bases and J lost 9, with 11 bases in between. This CDR3 comprises 12 residues. Full variable domain (missing parts from reference TRBV7-6 and TRBJ2-1): GAGVSQSPRYKVTKRGQDVALRCDPISGHVSLYWYRQALGQGPEFLTYFNYEAQQDKSGLPNDRFSAERPEGSISTLTIQRTEQRDSAMYRCASSKQGSEQFFGPGTRLTVL.

The CDR3 is CASKWGSADTQYF. As DNA, the CDR3 is TGTGCCAGCAAGTGGGGGTCGGCAGATACGCAGTATTTT. J is TRBJ2-3 and V is TRBV7-8; D may match TRBD1 or TRBD2 (5 bases each). Trimming took 7 bases from V and 4 from J, leaving 12 bases between them. From germline, CDR1 is SGHVS and CDR2 FQNEAQ. The CDR3 contains 13 residues.

The chain uses TRBV6-1 and TRBJ1-2; D ambiguous. The V end lost 1 base, the J end lost 4 bases, and 13 bases lay between the germline ends. The germline V gene encodes CDR1 MNHNS and CDR2 SASEGT. The CDR3 consists of 15 residues. Here the CDR3 DNA reads TGTGCCAGCAGTGAAGAGGCAGCCTTTGCCTATGGCTACACCTTC. Encoded protein: CASSEEAAFAYGYTF.

CDR3 protein: CASRWTSGGAPSNEQFF. Here the CDR3 DNA reads TGTGCCAGCAGGTGGACTAGCGGGGGGGCCCCCAGCAATGAGCAGTTCTTC. The chain carries TRBV6-2 or TRBV6-3 and TRBJ2-1; the match to TRBD2 covers 15 bases. There are 17 residues in the CDR3. Trimming at V came to 6 bases and at J to 6 bases, leaving 9 bases not matched to a gene. Looked up from germline, CDR1 is MNHEY and CDR2 is SVGEGT.